The present entry profiles one T cell receptor beta chain with its context. Its specificity is not known. The data were taken from a study of shared clonotypes between healthy human individuals. General observations from the study: It was the few donors that limited the genetic and exposure-history diversity represented.

This CDR3 is 14 amino acids long. Trimming removed 8 bases at V and 2 bases at J, with 18 bases between. CDR1 and CDR2 (germline): SQVTM, ANQGSEA. All donors qualified as healthy HIV-negative adults and had experienced no recent acute infections or vaccinations. The test was conducted at deep level. Assay: immunoSEQ multiplex PCR; the TCRdb copy retains only in-frame clones and omits some. The sample holds fewer than 700,000 clones, around 78% seen once. The specimen sequenced was PBMCs. The genes are TRBV29-1 and TRBJ2-5; D assignment may be TRBD1 or TRBD2 (5 bases each). The source is a woman aged 40 to 50 in good health. Some clones in this sample may be carry-over from other donors' samples. The CDR3 sequence is CSPRDGTPQETQYF. In DNA form, the CDR3 reads TGCAGCCCCCGGGACGGGACCCCTCAAGAGACCCAGTACTTC.